A selection of T cell receptor beta chains follows, all from one sample in a study of CD8+ T cells in alopecia areata. The method was immunoSEQ multiplex PCR; TCRdb's version includes in-frame clones alone and lacks a portion of them. This sample carries under 200,000 clones, less than 70% of them seen once, and the ten largest clones take 14%. The sequences come from CD4+ T cells sorted from blood, collected at week 24, from a patient treated with tofacitinib. The receptors derive from a human donor with alopecia areata. Each CDR3 is given with its conserved first and last residue. The D gene is left open where the match is weak. Some rows have no size entry. The others give once, few or many, or a class for an expanded clone.

J: TRBJ1-2; V: TRBV6-5; size: -; length: 16; D: -; CDR3: CASSYSIVEGNYGYTF; DNA: TGTGCCAGCAGTTACTCGATCGTGGAGGGAAACTATGGCTACACCTTC
J: TRBJ2-6; V: TRBV2; size: -; length: 15; D: -; CDR3: CASTIDSSGANVLTF; DNA: TGTGCCAGCACCATAGACAGTTCTGGGGCCAACGTCCTGACTTTC
J: TRBJ1-2; V: TRBV18; size: once; length: 13; D: -; CDR3: CASSPNREEGYTF; DNA: TGTGCCAGCTCACCAAACAGGGAGGAAGGCTACACCTTC
J: TRBJ1-1; V: TRBV4-2; size: -; length: 14; D: TRBD1; CDR3: CASSPGQGWTEAFF; DNA: TGTGCCAGCAGCCCGGGACAGGGGTGGACTGAAGCTTTCTTT
J: TRBJ1-2; V: TRBV29-1; size: few; length: 14; D: TRBD1; CDR3: CSVKPGTGNYGYTF; DNA: TGCAGCGTAAAACCCGGGACAGGGAACTATGGCTACACCTTC
J: TRBJ2-2; V: TRBV7-2; size: -; length: 15; D: TRBD1; CDR3: CASRSGTGRTGELFF; DNA: TGTGCCAGCAGATCCGGGACAGGGCGAACCGGGGAGCTGTTTTTT
J: TRBJ2-2; V: TRBV27; size: -; length: 13; D: -; CDR3: CASSLSGAGELFF; DNA: TGTGCCAGCAGTTTATCAGGGGCCGGGGAGCTGTTTTTT
J: TRBJ2-2; V: TRBV6-5; size: -; length: 15; D: -; CDR3: CASRPPTGGTGELFF; DNA: TGTGCCAGCAGACCTCCGACAGGAGGGACCGGGGAGCTGTTTTTT
J: TRBJ2-5; V: TRBV6-5; size: once; length: 14; D: -; CDR3: CASSPTRGVATQYF; DNA: TGTGCCAGCAGTCCTACGAGGGGGGTTGCGACCCAGTACTTC
J: TRBJ2-2; V: TRBV4-1; size: few; length: 15; D: TRBD1; CDR3: CASSPGQGTTGELFF; DNA: TGCGCCAGCAGCCCGGGACAGGGAACCACCGGGGAGCTGTTTTTT
J: TRBJ2-7; V: TRBV6-6; size: -; length: 15; D: TRBD2; CDR3: CASSPSGGPVYEQYF; DNA: TGTGCCAGCAGTCCTAGCGGGGGGCCGGTCTACGAGCAGTACTTC